The T cell receptor beta chain under discussion was sequenced for a study of cytomegalovirus exposure and HLA in healthy donors. CDR1 is SQVTM, CDR2 ANQGSEA, per germline. Trimming removed 8 bases at V and 2 bases at J, with 29 bases between. This CDR3 contains 18 residues. Method: immunoSEQ multiplex PCR; TCRdb's copy keeps in-frame clones and lacks some. The sample includes about 250,000 clones, approximately 84% of them seen just once. Sequenced: PBMCs. The clonotype comes from a man aged 18 to 29 in good health and CMV-seropositive. The J gene is TRBJ2-3, the V gene TRBV29-1; tentative D call: TRBD1 (7 bases). In nucleotides, the CDR3 is TGCAGCTCTACAGGGGACTGGGGCGGTAGCGTAAACACAGATACGCAGTATTTT. This gives the protein CSSTGDWGGSVNTDTQYF.